One and the same sample provided the 13 T cell receptor beta chains below, sequenced in a study of T cell responses to AZD1222 COVID-19 vaccine. Using immunoSEQ multiplex PCR, the repertoire was profiled, and TCRdb retains in-frame clones only, with some absent. The top ten hold 4.4% of the sample, which has approximately 120,000 clones, 90% seen once. Specimen: peripheral blood, collected on day 0 of MenACWY control vaccination. These TCRs come from an adult in good health.

This clone was seen a single time. The chain links TRBV27 to TRBJ1-2, with TRBD1 as a possible D gene (6 bases). CDR1 is MNHEY, CDR2 SMNVEV, per germline (reference sequence). The V gene lost 8 bases and the J gene lost 4 bases, with 29 bases spanning the gap. The CDR3 length is 18 residues. Here the CDR3 DNA reads TGTGCCAGCTGGGGGATGGTGGGGGGCCCCTATGAGACCTATGGCTACACCTTC. It encodes CASWGMVGGPYETYGYTF.

The rearrangement uses TRBV19 and TRBJ2-1, with TRBD2 matching 12 bases. J was trimmed by 2 bases and V by 3 bases; bases with no gene match: 8. There are 18 residues in the CDR3. Germline CDR1 LNHDA, CDR2 SQIVND (reference sequence). This CDR3 reads CASSMWLAGGLTYNEQFF. The CDR3 bases are TGTGCCAGTAGTATGTGGCTAGCGGGGGGGCTGACCTACAATGAGCAGTTCTTC.

The gene calls are TRBV5-1 and TRBJ2-1, with 7 bases aligning to TRBD2. CDR3 length equals 16 residues. Trimming removed 3 bases from V and 0 bases from J; junction bases left unmatched: 6. Germline loops: CDR1 SGHRS, CDR2 YFSETQ. DNA of the CDR3: TGCGCCAGCAGCTCCGGGACTACAAGCTCCTACAATGAGCAGTTCTTC. Translating it yields CASSSGTTSSYNEQFF.

V is TRBV29-1 and J is TRBJ2-7; 11 positions match TRBD1. Germline V gene lookup returns CDR1 SQVTM and CDR2 ANQGSEA. Unmatched junction bases numbered 4, after V lost 4 bases and J lost 2 bases. The CDR3 is made up of 14 amino acids. The DNA of the CDR3 is TGCAGCGTTGCGGGACAGGGGGGAACCTACGAGCAGTACTTC. Its translation is CSVAGQGGTYEQYF.

The genes are TRBV5-6 and TRBJ1-6, with unresolved D. Germline lookup yields CDR1 SGHDT and CDR2 YYEEEE. Deletions cut 6 bases from V and 6 bases from J, with 13 bases between. This CDR3 spans 14 amino acids. The CDR3 nucleotides are TGTGCCAGCACCAGGCAGGTTGTTAATTCACCCCTCCACTTT. Translating gives CASTRQVVNSPLHF.

The chain combines TRBV7-9 with TRBJ2-7, with TRBD1 matching 8 bases. The CDR3 has 14 amino acids. Germline V gene data show CDR1 as SEHNR and CDR2 as FQNEAQ (reference sequence). J lost 5 bases, V lost 7 bases, and 10 bases had no gene match. The CDR3 here is CASTTAGQGDEQYV. The CDR3 DNA follows: TGTGCCAGCACGACAGCCGGACAGGGTGACGAGCAGTACGTC.

The chain couples TRBV5-1 to TRBJ2-2; D gene unclear. V shed 7 bases and J shed 2 bases, with 18 bases lying between them. The CDR3 contains 16 residues. Per germline, CDR1 SGHRS and CDR2 YFSETQ. As DNA, the CDR3 is TGCGCCAGCCGCACTTCTGTGATGGGTAACACCGGGGAGCTGTTTTTT. As protein: CASRTSVMGNTGELFF.

This chain uses TRBV7-9 with TRBJ1-4; 8 bases are a match to TRBD1. The CDR3 sequence is 14 residues long. The J segment lost 5 bases and the V segment lost 4 bases, leaving 3 bases of the junction unmatched. Germline V lookup: CDR1 SEHNR, CDR2 FQNEAQ (reference sequence). CDR3 DNA: TGTGCCAGCAGCTCGAACAGGGGGAATGAAAAACTGTTTTTT. This codes for CASSSNRGNEKLFF.

A single count supports this clone. The J gene is TRBJ2-4, the V gene TRBV19; possibly TRBD1 for D (5 bases). The length of the CDR3 is 16 residues. Trimming took 5 bases from V and 0 from J, leaving 14 bases between them. In germline, CDR1 is LNHDA, CDR2 SQIVND (reference sequence). The chain's CDR3 is CASSVGPGLAKNIQYF. CDR3 sequence (DNA): TGTGCCAGTAGTGTGGGGCCCGGTCTAGCCAAAAACATTCAGTACTTC.

The chain carries TRBV27 and TRBJ2-2; a weak D match, TRBD2 (6 bases). Germline CDR1 is MNHEY and CDR2 is SMNVEV (reference sequence). The CDR3 length is 14 residues. The V end lost 4 bases, the J end lost 4 bases, and 10 bases lay between the germline ends. The CDR3 DNA reads as TGTGCCAGCAGTTCGGGACTTTTCACCGGGGAGCTGTTTTTT. Its protein product is CASSSGLFTGELFF.

The chain combines TRBV4-1 with TRBJ2-1; D unclear. This CDR3 has 17 amino acids. Germline CDR1 MGHRA, CDR2 YSYEKL. V dropped 1 base and J dropped 0 bases, with 13 bases sitting between them. The CDR3 DNA reads as TGCGCCAGCAGCCAAGGGGTCGGCACGAGCTCCTACAATGAGCAGTTCTTC. Translated, it gives CASSQGVGTSSYNEQFF.

The chain carries TRBV5-4 and TRBJ1-1; D possibly corresponds to TRBD1 (5 bases). V lost 0 bases and J 1 base, leaving 13 bases between the germline ends. The CDR3 has 16 amino acids. In germline, CDR1 is SGHNT, CDR2 YYREEE (reference sequence). CDR3 nucleotides: TGTGCCAGCAGCTTGGGATCGTTCAGGGCGAACACTGAAGCTTTCTTT. Its protein is CASSLGSFRANTEAFF.

The J gene is TRBJ2-2, the V gene TRBV5-3; 12 bases are a match to TRBD2. TRBV5-3 is known as an ORF, though its function is uncertain. The trim removed 0 bases at V and 2 bases at J, leaving 17 bases unmatched. The CDR3 sequence is 22 residues long. In DNA, the CDR3 is TGTGCCAGAAGCTTGGTACGGCGTTTGGCTAGCGGGAGGGAGAGAAACACCGGGGAGCTGTTTTTT. Translated, it gives CARSLVRRLASGRERNTGELFF.